What follows are 5 T cell receptor beta chains derived from one specimen sequenced in a study of CXCR3-negative and CXCR3-positive naive CD8 T cells. UMI labels and 5' RACE were used to prepare the TRB cDNA libraries. No DNA is given; TCRdb re-called the 5' RACE reads and lists each CDR3 protein once. This sample carries about 43,000 distinct CDR3 sequences, with around 11% going to the ten biggest clones. What was sequenced was memory CD8+ T cells from blood. The receptors come from a human donor in good health. Some clones in this sample may be carry-over from other donors' samples.

The V and J genes are TRBV12-3 or TRBV12-4 and TRBJ2-4. The CDR3 is 14 amino acids. This chain's CDR3 is CASSIGQAKNIQYF.

This chain connects TRBV7-9 to TRBJ2-3; as DNA is missing, the TRBD1 call by TCRdb cannot be tested. Germline CDR1 SEHNR, CDR2 FQNEAQ (reference sequence). The length of the CDR3 is 15 residues. CDR3 protein: CASRPGGRTGVGQYF.

The chain employs TRBV7-9 and TRBJ2-1. This CDR3 is built from 13 residues. From germline, CDR1 is SEHNR and CDR2 FQNEAQ (reference sequence). CDR3: CASSQVEYNEQFF.

The V gene is TRBV7-9, the J gene TRBJ2-1. CDR1 SEHNR and CDR2 FQNEAQ come from the germline V gene (reference sequence). This CDR3 has 13 amino acids. CDR3 protein: CASSSAFYNEQFF.

This chain links TRBV27 with TRBJ1-5; as DNA is missing, the TRBD1 call by TCRdb cannot be tested. CDR3 length: 14 amino acids. Per germline, CDR1 MNHEY and CDR2 SMNVEV (reference sequence). CDR3 protein: CASSRGGSNQPQHF.